The entry that follows covers one T cell receptor beta chain sequence. What it recognizes is unknown. This beta chain represents an off-target read in a library built for alpha chains; its size is of limited meaning. The CDR3 covers 16 residues. Deletions cut 4 bases from V and 4 bases from J, with 18 bases between. Per germline, CDR1 KGHSH and CDR2 LQKENI. This sample's time point: sample taken at primary tumor resection. The entry originates in a study of spatial heterogeneity in lung cancer. Study-wide points: In tumors, expanded intratumoral alpha and beta TCR counts tracked mutation counts.

Every TCR cDNA molecule bore a unique molecular identifier. TCRdb redid the calling of the 5' RACE reads with MiXCR, one entry per CDR3 protein. The sample includes over 1,000 distinct CDR3 sequences, roughly 17% of them seen just once. The specimen comprised lung tumor tissue, sampled at surgery. The source is a female donor with early-stage non-small cell lung cancer. The rearrangement uses TRBV18 and TRBJ2-3, with D possibly being TRBD2 (6 bases). CDR3: CASSQYRGRPADTQYF. The CDR3 DNA follows: TGTGCCAGCTCACAATATCGGGGGAGGCCGGCAGATACGCAGTATTTT.